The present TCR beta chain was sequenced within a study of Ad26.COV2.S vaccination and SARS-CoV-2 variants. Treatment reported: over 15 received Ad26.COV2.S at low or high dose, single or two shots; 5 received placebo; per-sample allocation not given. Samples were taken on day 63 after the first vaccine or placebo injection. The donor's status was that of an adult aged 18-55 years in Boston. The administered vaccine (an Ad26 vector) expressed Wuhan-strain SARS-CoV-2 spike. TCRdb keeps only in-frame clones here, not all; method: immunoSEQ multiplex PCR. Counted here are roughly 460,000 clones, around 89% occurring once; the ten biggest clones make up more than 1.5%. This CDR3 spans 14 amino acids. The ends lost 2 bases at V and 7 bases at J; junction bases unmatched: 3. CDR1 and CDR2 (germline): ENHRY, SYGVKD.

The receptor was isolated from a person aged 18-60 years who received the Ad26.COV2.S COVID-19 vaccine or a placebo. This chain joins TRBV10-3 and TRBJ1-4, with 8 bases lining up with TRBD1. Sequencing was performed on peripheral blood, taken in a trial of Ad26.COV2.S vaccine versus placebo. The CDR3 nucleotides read TGTGCCATCAGTGAGGGACAGGGTCGTGAAAAACTGTTTTTT. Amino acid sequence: CAISEGQGREKLFF.